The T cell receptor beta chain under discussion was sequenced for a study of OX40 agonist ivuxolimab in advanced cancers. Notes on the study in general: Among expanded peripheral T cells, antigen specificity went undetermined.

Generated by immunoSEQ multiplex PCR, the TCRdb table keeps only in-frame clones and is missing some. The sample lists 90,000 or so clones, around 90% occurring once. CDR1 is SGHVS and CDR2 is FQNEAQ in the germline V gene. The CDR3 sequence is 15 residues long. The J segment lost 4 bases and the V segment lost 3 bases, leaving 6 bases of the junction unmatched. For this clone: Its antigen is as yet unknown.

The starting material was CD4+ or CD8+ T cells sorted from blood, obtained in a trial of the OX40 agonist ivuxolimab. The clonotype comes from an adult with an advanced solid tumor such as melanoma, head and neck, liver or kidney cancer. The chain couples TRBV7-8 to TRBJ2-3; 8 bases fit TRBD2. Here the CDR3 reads CASSFSPGLADTQYF. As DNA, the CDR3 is TGTGCCAGCAGCTTCTCACCGGGACTAGCAGATACGCAGTATTTT. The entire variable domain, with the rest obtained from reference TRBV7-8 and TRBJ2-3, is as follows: GAGVSQSPRYKVAKRGQDVALRCDPISGHVSLFWYQQALGQGPEFLTYFQNEAQLDKSGLPSDRFFAERPEGSVSTLKIQRTQQEDSAVYLCASSFSPGLADTQYFGPGTRLTVL.